Listed below are T cell receptor beta chains from one sample, sequenced in a study of blood T cell repertoires in COVID-19. Method: immunoSEQ multiplex PCR; TCRdb's copy keeps in-frame clones and lacks some. Of approximately 110,000 clones in the sample, approximately 85% were seen once. The sample comprised peripheral blood. These TCRs come from a woman older than 75 with COVID-19, enrolled during active disease. Both conserved end residues are part of each CDR3. Each record gives: J gene, clone size, D gene, V gene, CDR3 protein, CDR3 DNA. D genes are given only for firm matches. Some rows mark clone size as missing; the rest say once, few, many or name a class of expanded clone.

J: TRBJ2-1; size: -; D: -; V: TRBV5-1; CDR3: CASSAGQPYNEQFF; DNA: TGCGCCAGCAGCGCGGGACAGCCATACAATGAGCAGTTCTTC
J: TRBJ2-7; size: -; D: TRBD2; V: TRBV3-1/TRBV3-2; CDR3: CASSHSFGVAGLNSYEQYF; DNA: TGTGCCAGCAGCCACTCATTTGGCGTAGCGGGACTTAACTCCTACGAGCAGTACTTC
J: TRBJ1-1; size: -; D: -; V: TRBV29-1; CDR3: CSVSGSRNTEAFF; DNA: TGCAGCGTCTCAGGATCACGAAACACTGAAGCTTTCTTT
J: TRBJ2-5; size: -; D: TRBD1; V: TRBV6-1; CDR3: CASSDHGQGETQYF; DNA: TGTGCCAGCAGTGACCACGGACAGGGTGAGACCCAGTACTTC
J: TRBJ2-1; size: -; D: TRBD1; V: TRBV5-1; CDR3: CASSSHRGTEQFF; DNA: TGCGCCAGCAGCTCGCACAGGGGGACTGAGCAGTTCTTC
J: TRBJ2-7; size: -; D: TRBD1; V: TRBV6-5; CDR3: CASRDRDYEQYF; DNA: TGTGCCAGCAGGGACAGGGACTACGAGCAGTACTTC
J: TRBJ1-2; size: -; D: TRBD1; V: TRBV6-5; CDR3: CASLRGQGNYGYTF; DNA: TGTGCCAGCCTAAGGGGACAGGGAAACTATGGCTACACCTTC
J: TRBJ2-7; size: -; D: -; V: TRBV6-2/TRBV6-3; CDR3: CASSYLRSSYEQYF; DNA: TGTGCCAGCAGTTACCTACGGAGCTCCTACGAGCAGTACTTC
J: TRBJ2-2; size: once; D: TRBD2; V: TRBV3-1/TRBV3-2; CDR3: CASSQGVSGTRSGELFF; DNA: TGTGCCAGCAGCCAAGGGGTCTCCGGGACTAGATCCGGGGAGCTGTTTTTT
J: TRBJ2-7; size: -; D: TRBD2; V: TRBV19; CDR3: CASSIWTSGKDEQYF; DNA: TGTGCCAGTAGTATATGGACTAGCGGGAAGGACGAGCAGTACTTC
J: TRBJ1-2; size: -; D: -; V: TRBV7-9; CDR3: CASSPGRGHYGYTF; DNA: TGTGCCAGCAGCCCGGGCAGGGGCCACTATGGCTACACCTTC
J: TRBJ2-3; size: few; D: TRBD1; V: TRBV11-3; CDR3: CASSTRTGTGTDTQYF; DNA: TGTGCCAGCAGCACTAGGACAGGGACAGGCACAGATACGCAGTATTTT
J: TRBJ2-5; size: -; D: TRBD2; V: TRBV28; CDR3: CASSSGLARSETQYF; DNA: TGTGCCAGCAGCTCGGGACTAGCACGGTCAGAGACCCAGTACTTC
J: TRBJ2-1; size: -; D: -; V: TRBV7-2; CDR3: CASSLASGDNEQFF; DNA: TGTGCCAGCAGCTTAGCCAGCGGTGACAATGAGCAGTTCTTC
J: TRBJ2-2; size: -; D: TRBD2; V: TRBV4-3; CDR3: CASSQNTSGSRTGELFF; DNA: TGCGCCAGCAGCCAAAATACTAGCGGGAGTCGTACCGGGGAGCTGTTTTTT
J: TRBJ1-2; size: few; D: -; V: TRBV20-1; CDR3: CSARDGGLYTF; DNA: TGCAGTGCTAGAGACGGTGGTCTCTACACCTTC
J: TRBJ2-7; size: -; D: -; V: TRBV7-2; CDR3: CASSFQRGHEQYF; DNA: TGTGCCAGCAGTTTCCAAAGGGGCCACGAGCAGTACTTC
J: TRBJ1-1; size: -; D: TRBD1; V: TRBV18; CDR3: CASSPPLDRGRMEAFF; DNA: TGTGCCAGCTCACCACCGTTGGACAGGGGGAGAATGGAAGCTTTCTTT
J: TRBJ2-7; size: -; D: -; V: TRBV14; CDR3: CASSQTRTPGGEQYF; DNA: TGTGCCAGCAGCCAGACCCGGACCCCAGGAGGCGAGCAGTACTTC
J: TRBJ2-5; size: -; D: TRBD2; V: TRBV7-2; CDR3: CASSFIAGGETQYF; DNA: TGTGCCAGCAGCTTTATAGCGGGAGGGGAGACCCAGTACTTC
J: TRBJ1-1; size: -; D: -; V: TRBV5-6; CDR3: CASSLQNTEAFF; DNA: TGTGCCAGCAGCTTGCAGAACACTGAAGCTTTCTTT
J: TRBJ1-4; size: -; D: -; V: TRBV14; CDR3: CASSRGRRTGEEKLFF; DNA: TGTGCCAGCAGCCGAGGAAGAAGAACCGGGGAAGAAAAACTGTTTTTT
J: TRBJ1-1; size: -; D: TRBD1; V: TRBV7-3; CDR3: CASSLKKKFWGQQKEGPMNTEAFF; DNA: TGTGCCAGCAGCTTAAAAAAGAAGTTTTGGGGACAGCAGAAGGAGGGGCCCATGAACACTGAAGCTTTCTTT
J: TRBJ1-5; size: -; D: -; V: TRBV3-1/TRBV3-2; CDR3: CASSPGHGYSNQPQHF; DNA: TGTGCCAGCAGCCCGGGACACGGATATAGCAATCAGCCCCAGCATTTT
J: TRBJ2-7; size: -; D: TRBD2; V: TRBV10-2; CDR3: CASSEEGAGIYEQYF; DNA: TGCGCCAGCAGTGAGGAGGGAGCGGGGATTTACGAGCAGTACTTC
J: TRBJ2-7; size: -; D: TRBD1; V: TRBV20-1; CDR3: CSARTGDEQYF; DNA: TGCAGTGCTAGAACAGGGGACGAGCAGTACTTC
J: TRBJ2-7; size: -; D: -; V: TRBV27; CDR3: CASSLAQGYEQYF; DNA: TGTGCCAGCAGTTTAGCACAGGGCTACGAGCAGTACTTC
J: TRBJ2-2; size: -; D: TRBD2; V: TRBV6-5; CDR3: CASSLAGGAYTGELFF; DNA: TGTGCCAGCAGTTTAGCGGGAGGGGCGTACACCGGGGAGCTGTTTTTT
J: TRBJ2-4; size: -; D: -; V: TRBV4-2; CDR3: CASSQATGANIQYF; DNA: TGTGCCAGCAGCCAAGCGACGGGAGCAAACATTCAGTACTTC
J: TRBJ1-2; size: -; D: -; V: TRBV12-3/TRBV12-4; CDR3: CASSHDGDGYTF; DNA: TGTGCCAGCAGCCACGACGGGGATGGCTACACCTTC